What follows are 11 T cell receptor beta chains derived from one specimen sequenced in a study of blood T cell repertoires in COVID-19. Using immunoSEQ multiplex PCR, the repertoire was profiled, and TCRdb retains in-frame clones only, with some absent. This table holds over 200,000 clones, approximately 90% found once. Sequencing was done on a sample of PBMCs or T cells enriched from blood (not recorded which). The receptors originated from a man aged 25 to 40 who had recovered from COVID-19.

V is TRBV7-6 and J is TRBJ2-2, with D possibly TRBD1 on 8 matching bases. The germline V gene has CDR1 SGHVS and CDR2 FNYEAQ. There are 16 residues in the CDR3. The ends were cut back, 1 base at V and 6 bases at J, with 15 bases in the middle. In nucleotides, the CDR3 is TGTGCCAGCAGCTTAGGTCGACAGGGGAGGGCCGGGGAGCTGTTTTTT. This codes for CASSLGRQGRAGELFF.

This chain joins TRBV19 and TRBJ2-6; 10 nucleotides match TRBD1. The CDR3 sequence is 19 residues long. The germline gives CDR1 LNHDA, CDR2 SQIVND (reference sequence). V lost 6 bases, J lost 4 bases, and 15 bases stayed unmatched. CDR3 amino acids: CASSPSRQGANSGANVLTF. For the CDR3, the DNA is TGTGCCAGTAGCCCGTCCCGACAGGGGGCCAACTCCGGGGCCAACGTCCTGACTTTC.

V usage is TRBV5-6 and J usage is TRBJ1-3; TRBD1 might be the D (5 bases). V lost 4 bases and J lost 1, with 18 bases in between. This CDR3 has 17 amino acids. The germline V gene has CDR1 SGHDT and CDR2 YYEEEE. The CDR3 DNA reads as TGTGCCAGCAGCATAACTTCAGGGTTTGCTTCTGGAAACACCATATATTTT. It translates to CASSITSGFASGNTIYF. Supplemented by reference TRBV5-6 and TRBJ1-3, the full variable domain reads DAGVTQSPTHLIKTRGQQVTLRCSPKSGHDTVSWYQQALGQGPQFIFQYYEEEERQRGNFPDRFSGHQFPNYSSELNVNALLLGDSALYLCASSITSGFASGNTIYFGEGSWLTVV.

CDR3 DNA: TGTGCCAGCAGTTTTGACAGGGGAGGTGAGCAGTACTTC. Translation: CASSFDRGGEQYF. The chain combines TRBV5-4 with TRBJ2-7; 8 nucleotides agree with TRBD1. Per the germline V gene, CDR1 is SGHNT and CDR2 is YYREEE (reference sequence). Unmatched junction bases numbered 8, after V lost 5 bases and J lost 7 bases. CDR3 length equals 13 residues.

V is TRBV28 and J is TRBJ1-1, with D possibly TRBD1 on 6 matching bases. The V and J ends lost 4 bases and 5 bases respectively, with 14 bases between them. The CDR3 runs 14 residues. CDR1 MDHEN and CDR2 SYDVKM come from the germline V gene. CDR3: CASSSWTDSTEAFF. CDR3 sequence (DNA): TGTGCCAGCAGTTCCTGGACAGATTCAACTGAAGCTTTCTTT.

This sequence joins TRBV5-1 and TRBJ1-2; D remains ambiguous. There are 16 residues in the CDR3. Germline values: CDR1 SGHRS, CDR2 YFSETQ. V was shortened by 1 base and J by 2 bases, with 15 bases between the two germline ends. CDR3: CASSLSGGELNYGYTF. The CDR3 DNA is TGCGCCAGCAGCTTGTCTGGCGGGGAATTGAACTATGGCTACACCTTC.

This chain uses TRBV5-1 with TRBJ2-7, with 7 bases that match TRBD2. This CDR3 is 12 amino acids long. The V gene end was trimmed by 4 bases and the J gene end by 3 bases; junction bases not matched to a gene: 1. Germline CDR1 reads SGHRS; CDR2 reads YFSETQ. CDR3 nucleotide sequence: TGCGCCAGCAGCCAGCGGGACTACGAGCAGTACTTC. Translating gives CASSQRDYEQYF. The variable domain in full, completed from reference TRBV5-1 and TRBJ2-7, reads KAGVTQTPRYLIKTRGQQVTLSCSPISGHRSVSWYQQTPGQGLQFLFEYFSETQRNKGNFPGRFSGRQFSNSRSEMNVSTLELGDSALYLCASSQRDYEQYFGPGTRLTVT.

The rearrangement links TRBV3-1 (or the pseudogene TRBV3-2) to TRBJ1-2, with a tentative D call TRBD1 (5 bases). CDR3 length: 14 residues. The germline gives CDR1 LGHDT, CDR2 YNNKEL (reference sequence). V lost 2 bases and J lost 4, with 11 bases in between. The CDR3 bases are TGTGCCAGCAGCCAATCCTGGACACTCTATGGCTACACCTTC. Translated, it gives CASSQSWTLYGYTF.

The rearrangement uses TRBV27 and TRBJ2-1; TRBD2 agrees at 14 bases. V lost 3 bases, J lost 9 bases, and 7 bases stayed unmatched. This CDR3 region has 16 residues. From germline, CDR1 is MNHEY and CDR2 SMNVEV (reference sequence). The CDR3: CASSFNSGTSGGEQFF. CDR3 in DNA: TGTGCCAGCAGTTTCAACTCCGGGACTAGCGGGGGTGAGCAGTTCTTC.

The chain couples TRBV7-2 to TRBJ2-7; perhaps TRBD2 as D (5 bases). Trimming removed 0 bases from V and 0 bases from J, with 9 bases in between. Germline V lookup: CDR1 SGHTA, CDR2 FQGNSA. The CDR3 has 15 residues. The CDR3 DNA follows: TGTGCCAGCAGCTTAGCGGGGAGTAGCTCCTACGAGCAGTACTTC. Protein sequence: CASSLAGSSSYEQYF.

The chain has TRBV11-2 and TRBJ1-2; D ambiguous. CDR1 and CDR2 from the germline V gene are SGHAT and FQNNGV. V lost 1 base to trimming and J lost 8 bases, with 11 bases between them. CDR3 length: 13 amino acids. The CDR3 DNA reads as TGTGCCAGCAGCTTAGGGAGTCGCGGGGGCTACACCTTC. This sequence encodes CASSLGSRGGYTF.